This paragraph covers one TCR beta chain sequence. Its target is unknown. These data originate in a study of shared clonotypes between healthy human individuals. Study details: There were three CD4 naive, three CD4 memory, two CD8 naive and one CD8 memory plates per donor. Study findings and constraints: Collection of samples was limited to blood; tissue repertoires likely differ.

The authors ran the assay at deep level. It was across several immunoSEQ plates that each subset's genomic DNA was evenly split. Repertoires were generated with immunoSEQ multiplex PCR, while TCRdb's copy carries only in-frame clones and drops some. The table lists a few million clones, roughly 90% of them singletons. There are 16 residues in the CDR3. Germline V gene data show CDR1 as WSHSY and CDR2 as SAAADI. The J segment lost 4 bases and the V segment lost 4 bases, leaving 10 bases of the junction unmatched. This TCR derives from a man aged 18 to 29 in good health. Some clones in this sample may be carry-over from other donors' samples. The chain links TRBV10-2 to TRBJ2-1; TRBD1 aligns across 7 bases. The sample comprised naive CD4+ T cells from PBMCs. Noted subset: CD45RA+ positively selected. CDR3 coding DNA: TGCGCCAGCAGTGGAAGGGGTGGGACAGAATACAATGAGCAGTTCTTC. Its protein is CASSGRGGTEYNEQFF.